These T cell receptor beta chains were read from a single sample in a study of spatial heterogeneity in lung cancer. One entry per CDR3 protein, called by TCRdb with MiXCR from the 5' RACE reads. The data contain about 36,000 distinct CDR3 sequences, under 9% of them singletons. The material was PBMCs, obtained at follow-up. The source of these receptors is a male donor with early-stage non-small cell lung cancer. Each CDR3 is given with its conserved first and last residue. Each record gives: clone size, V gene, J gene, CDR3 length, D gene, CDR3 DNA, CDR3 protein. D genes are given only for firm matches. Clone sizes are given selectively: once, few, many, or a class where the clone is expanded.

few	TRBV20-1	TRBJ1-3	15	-	TGCAGTGCTAGTATCGGCGCAGACGTTGGAAACACCATATATTTT	CSASIGADVGNTIYF
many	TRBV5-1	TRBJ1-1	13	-	TGCGCCAGCAGCTTGGGGGGGTCCACTGAAGCTTTCTTT	CASSLGGSTEAFF
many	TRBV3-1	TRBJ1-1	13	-	TGTGCCAGCGATTTGGGGGTGAGCACTGAAGCTTTCTTT	CASDLGVSTEAFF
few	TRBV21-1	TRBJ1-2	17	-	TGTGCCAGCAGCAAAGAGAGAGTTGCGCGTCTAATCAGTGGCTACACCTTC	CASSKERVARLISGYTF
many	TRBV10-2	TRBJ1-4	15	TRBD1	TGCGCCAGCAGTTACCGACAGGGGTCAAATGAAAAACTGTTTTTT	CASSYRQGSNEKLFF
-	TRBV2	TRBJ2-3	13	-	TGTGCCAGCATTTATCACGGGGCGGATACGCAGTATTTT	CASIYHGADTQYF
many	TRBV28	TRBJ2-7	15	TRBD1	TGTGCCAGCAGACCCGGGACAGGGAGTTTCAACGAGCAGTACTTC	CASRPGTGSFNEQYF
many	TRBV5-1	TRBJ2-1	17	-	TGCGCCAGCAGCTTGGACTCTAGCCAAACCTTGTTTGGTGAGCAGTTCTTC	CASSLDSSQTLFGEQFF
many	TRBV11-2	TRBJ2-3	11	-	TGTGCCAGCAGCTCTGGTGATACGCAGTATTTT	CASSSGDTQYF
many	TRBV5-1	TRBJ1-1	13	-	TGCGCCAGCAGCATAGGCCGGGAAAACGAAGCTTTCTTT	CASSIGRENEAFF
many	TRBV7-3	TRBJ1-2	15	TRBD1	TGTGCCAGCAGCCGGGACAGGGGGAATAACTATGGCTACACCTTC	CASSRDRGNNYGYTF
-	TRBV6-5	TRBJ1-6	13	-	TGTGCCAGAGTGGGCAGGGTAAATTCACCCCTCCACTTT	CARVGRVNSPLHF
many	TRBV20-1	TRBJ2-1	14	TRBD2	TGCAGTGGCCTTAGCGGGGGGGATTACAATGAGCAGTTCTTC	CSGLSGGDYNEQFF
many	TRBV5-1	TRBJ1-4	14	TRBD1	TGCGCCAGCAGCTGGGACAGTTCTAATGAAAAACTGTTTTTT	CASSWDSSNEKLFF
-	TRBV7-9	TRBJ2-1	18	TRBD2	TGTGCCAGCAGCTTGTGGGGACTAGCGGGGGCCCCGCAAAATGAGCAGTTCTTC	CASSLWGLAGAPQNEQFF
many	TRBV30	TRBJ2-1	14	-	TGTGCCTGGAGACTAGCCCCAACCGGGGGTGAGCAGTTCTTC	CAWRLAPTGGEQFF
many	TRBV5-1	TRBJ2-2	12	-	TGCGCCAGCAGCCCTAACACCGGGGAGCTGTTTTTT	CASSPNTGELFF
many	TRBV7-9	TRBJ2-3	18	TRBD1	TGTGCCAGCAGCTTAGTGACAGGGGTCCTTTCGCGCACAGATACGCAGTATTTT	CASSLVTGVLSRTDTQYF
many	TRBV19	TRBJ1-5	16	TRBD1	TGTGCCAGTAAGGGGACAGGGGGGTACAGCAATCAGCCCCAGCATTTT	CASKGTGGYSNQPQHF
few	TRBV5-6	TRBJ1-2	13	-	TGTGCCAGCAGGCAGGACAGAAACTATGGCTACACCTTC	CASRQDRNYGYTF
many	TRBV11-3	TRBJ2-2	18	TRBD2	TGTGCCAGCAGCTCCAATGCCGGACTAGCGGGGGCCCCCGTAGAGCTGTTTTTT	CASSSNAGLAGAPVELFF
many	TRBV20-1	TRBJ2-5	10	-	TGCAGTGCTAAACAGTCATCCCAGTACTTC	CSAKQSSQYF
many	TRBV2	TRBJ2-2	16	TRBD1	TGTGCCAGCAGTTCCCCCGGGACAGGGGTGGCCGGGGAGCTGTTTTTT	CASSSPGTGVAGELFF
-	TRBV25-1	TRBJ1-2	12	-	TGTGCCAGCAGTGAAAAACAGTCTGGCTACACCTTC	CASSEKQSGYTF
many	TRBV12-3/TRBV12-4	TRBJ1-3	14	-	TGTGCCAGCAGAAGGCAGGGCTCTGGAAACACCATATATTTT	CASRRQGSGNTIYF
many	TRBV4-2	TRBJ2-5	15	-	TGTGCCAGCAGCCAAGCCGGCTCCCCCCAAGAGACCCAGTACTTC	CASSQAGSPQETQYF
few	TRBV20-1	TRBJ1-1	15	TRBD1	TGCAGTGCTGGCCGGAGGAGGGGGCTGAACACTGAAGCTTTCTTT	CSAGRRRGLNTEAFF
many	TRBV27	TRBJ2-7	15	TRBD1	TGTGCCAGCAGTTTATCGGGACAGGGGGCGTACGAGCAGTACTTC	CASSLSGQGAYEQYF
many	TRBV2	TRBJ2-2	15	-	TGTGCCAGCAGTGACAGCCCAGCGAACACCGGGGAGCTGTTTTTT	CASSDSPANTGELFF
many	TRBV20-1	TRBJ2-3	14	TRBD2	TGCAGTGCTCGACTAGCGGGGGCCATAGATACGCAGTATTTT	CSARLAGAIDTQYF
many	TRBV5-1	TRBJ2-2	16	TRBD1	TGCGCCAGCAGCACCGGACAGGGGGCCGGCACCGGGGAGCTGTTTTTT	CASSTGQGAGTGELFF
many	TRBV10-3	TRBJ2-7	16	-	TGTGCCATCAGCCCAACCCCGGGACTGAACTCCTACGAGCAGTACTTC	CAISPTPGLNSYEQYF
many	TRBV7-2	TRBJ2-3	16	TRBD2	TGTGCCAGCAGCTTGTCGGGGACTACTAGCACAGATACGCAGTATTTT	CASSLSGTTSTDTQYF
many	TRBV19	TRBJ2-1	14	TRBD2	TGTGCCAGTGACCTGGGGGGGGGCTACAATGAGCAGTTCTTC	CASDLGGGYNEQFF
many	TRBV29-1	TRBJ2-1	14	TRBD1	TGCAGCGCAGGGGACAGGCGGACCTACAATGAGCAGTTCTTC	CSAGDRRTYNEQFF
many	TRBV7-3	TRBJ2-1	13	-	TGTGCCAGCAGCTCTTCATATGCGAGTGAGCAGTTCTTC	CASSSSYASEQFF
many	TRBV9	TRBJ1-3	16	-	TGTGCCAGCAGCTACAATGAGGGGACACTAGGAAACACCATATATTTT	CASSYNEGTLGNTIYF
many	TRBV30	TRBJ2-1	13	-	TGTGCCTGGACCCTTGCGGGACGGAATGAGCAGTTCTTC	CAWTLAGRNEQFF
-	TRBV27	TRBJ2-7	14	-	TGTGCCAGCAGTCCGCAGACAGATCACTACGAGCAGTACTTC	CASSPQTDHYEQYF
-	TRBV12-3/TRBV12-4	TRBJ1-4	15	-	TGTGCCAGCAGTTCCGAGACGGATGTCCTGGAAAAACTGTTTTTT	CASSSETDVLEKLFF
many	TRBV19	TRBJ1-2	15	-	TGTGCCAGTAGTGGCGGGGGCGCTGGGGAAAATGGCTACACCTTC	CASSGGGAGENGYTF
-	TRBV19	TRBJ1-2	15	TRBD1	TGTGCCAGTAGTATAGGGGACAGGGCTCGGGATGGCTACACCTTC	CASSIGDRARDGYTF
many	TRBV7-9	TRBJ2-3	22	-	TGTGCCAGCAGCTTAGACTCCTCGGGGGCCGTCCTTTATCCAGCTAGCACAGATACGCAGTATTTT	CASSLDSSGAVLYPASTDTQYF
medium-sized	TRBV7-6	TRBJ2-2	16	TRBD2	TGTGCCAGCAGCTTTCTTCGCGGGGGGGACACCGGGGAGCTGTTTTTT	CASSFLRGGDTGELFF
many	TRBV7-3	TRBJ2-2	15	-	TGTGCCAGCAGCTTAAGTCCCGGAGGGACCGGGGAGCTGTTTTTT	CASSLSPGGTGELFF
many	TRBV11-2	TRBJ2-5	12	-	TGTGCCAGCAGCCCGCAAAAAGAGACCCAGTACTTC	CASSPQKETQYF